A selection of T cell receptor beta chains follows, all from one sample in a study of CD8 T cells in Susac syndrome. One entry per CDR3 protein, called by TCRdb with MiXCR from the immunoSEQ multiplex PCR reads. Among about 200,000 distinct CDR3 sequences listed, 95% were seen once. The sequenced sample consisted of CD4+ T cells from PBMCs. The receptors were sampled from a human donor in good health. Both conserved end residues are part of each CDR3. Fields, in order: J gene, clone size, D gene, V gene, CDR3 DNA, CDR3 protein. D genes are given only for firm matches. Not every row has a clone size; where given, it reads once, few, many or a size class.

TRBJ2-2 . . TRBV7-3 TGTGCCAGCAGCTCTTCCGGGACACACGGCGGGGAGCTGTTTTTT CASSSSGTHGGELFF
TRBJ2-2 . . TRBV9 TGTGCCAGCAGCGTACCCAGGCAGGGGGGATCCGGGGAGCTGTTTTTT CASSVPRQGGSGELFF
TRBJ1-1 . . TRBV7-9 TGTGCCAGCATCGGGGACACTGAAGCTTTCTTT CASIGDTEAFF
TRBJ2-7 once TRBD1 TRBV4-1 TGCGCCAGCAGCCAAGCCGGGACAGAGTCCTACGAGCAGTACTTC CASSQAGTESYEQYF
TRBJ1-5 . . TRBV3-1 TGTGCCAGCAGCCAACATGACAGGCCCAATCAGCCCCAGCATTTT CASSQHDRPNQPQHF
TRBJ2-5 few . TRBV3-1 TGTGCCAGCAGCCGGACTGTCCAAGAGACCCAGTACTTC CASSRTVQETQYF
TRBJ1-2 . TRBD1 TRBV30 TGTGCCTGGGAGGGACAGGGGGCCAGCTATGGCTACACCTTC CAWEGQGASYGYTF
TRBJ1-4 . TRBD1 TRBV29-1 TGCAGCGTCGCCCTAATTGACAGGGGAAATGAAAAACTGTTTTTT CSVALIDRGNEKLFF
TRBJ1-5 . . TRBV9 TGTGCCAGCAGCTCGGACGTGAATCAGCCCCAGCATTTT CASSSDVNQPQHF
TRBJ2-5 once . TRBV20-1 TGCCGGTGTGGAGGGTCCCAAGAGACCCAGTACTTC CRCGGSQETQYF
TRBJ1-2 . . TRBV9 TGTGCCAGCAGCGTAGACGGCCAAAACTATGGCTACACCTTC CASSVDGQNYGYTF
TRBJ2-2 . . TRBV9 TGTGCCAGCAGCTTCGGCGTGAACACCGGGGAGCTGTTTTTT CASSFGVNTGELFF
TRBJ1-1 few . TRBV18 TGTGCCAGCTCCTACAGGGAGAACACTGAAGCTTTCTTT CASSYRENTEAFF
TRBJ2-4 . TRBD1 TRBV20-1 TGCAGTGCAAACACAGGGGGTGGTTGGAACATTCAGTACTTC CSANTGGGWNIQYF
TRBJ2-2 . . TRBV29-1 TGCAGCGTGTCCGACAGAGGGGTCGACACCGGGGAGCTGTTTTTT CSVSDRGVDTGELFF
TRBJ1-6 . . TRBV27 TGTGCCAGCAGTTCCCGGACGGGGGTCGATTCACCCCTCCACTTT CASSSRTGVDSPLHF
TRBJ2-1 . . TRBV6-2/TRBV6-3 TGTGCCAGCAGTTCCCAGACTAGCTCCTACAATGAGCAGTTCTTC CASSSQTSSYNEQFF
TRBJ2-7 once . TRBV7-2 TGTGCCAGCAGCTTAGTTTCGCGGAACTCCTACGAGCAGTACTTC CASSLVSRNSYEQYF
TRBJ2-7 . TRBD2 TRBV11-2 TGTGCCAGCAGCTCAGGACTAGCGAACGAGCAGTACTTC CASSSGLANEQYF
TRBJ2-2 once . TRBV28 TGTGCCACCTGTAGGGGGAGTACCGGGGAGCTGTTTTTT CATCRGSTGELFF
TRBJ2-1 . . TRBV5-1 TGCGCCAGCAGCTTGGCCGGACAGAATTACAATGAGCAGTTCTTC CASSLAGQNYNEQFF
TRBJ2-1 . . TRBV24-1 TGTGCCACCAGTGATCGCCAGGGGGGGTCCTACAATGAGCAGTTCTTC CATSDRQGGSYNEQFF
TRBJ1-1 . TRBD1 TRBV9 TGTGCCAGCAGCGCGACAGGGCTGAACACTGAAGCTTTCTTT CASSATGLNTEAFF
TRBJ2-7 . . TRBV29-1 TGCAGCGTTGTATTGGTCCAAGGGGCCTACGAGCAGTACTTC CSVVLVQGAYEQYF
TRBJ2-1 . TRBD1 TRBV20-1 TGCAGTGCTAGAGTACCGGGACAGGGGGCATCCAATGAGCAGTTCTTC CSARVPGQGASNEQFF
TRBJ1-1 . . TRBV19 TGTGCCAGTAGTATCTCCGAACGTGGAGCTTTCTTT CASSISERGAFF
TRBJ2-3 once . TRBV5-5 TGTGCCAGCAGCTCCGAATTGGGCACAGATACGCAGTATTTT CASSSELGTDTQYF
TRBJ2-3 . . TRBV3-1 TGTGCCAGCAGCCGTTTAGCAACGGGACATCTCACAGATACGCAGTATTTT CASSRLATGHLTDTQYF
TRBJ1-1 once . TRBV20-1 TGCAGTGCTAGAGGGTCATGGGGTGGGAACACTGAAGCTTTCTTT CSARGSWGGNTEAFF
TRBJ2-1 . TRBD2 TRBV20-1 TGCAGTGCTAGGGCTAGCGGCCCGTACAATGAGCAGTTCTTC CSARASGPYNEQFF
TRBJ2-2 . . TRBV27 TGTGCCAGCAGTTTACGTAGGGTTGGCACCGGGGAGCTGTTTTTT CASSLRRVGTGELFF
TRBJ2-7 . TRBD1 TRBV20-1 TGCAGTGCTGGGGCCGGGACAGGGACTCACGAGCAGTACTTC CSAGAGTGTHEQYF
TRBJ1-2 . . TRBV28 TGTGCCAGCAGTTCCCCAGGGACGCCCGGGGGTGGCTACACCTTC CASSSPGTPGGGYTF
TRBJ2-1 . . TRBV3-1 TGTGCCAGCAGCCACCGGGACTCAGTCTTCTTC CASSHRDSVFF
TRBJ2-3 . TRBD1 TRBV5-1 TGCGCCAGCGGGGACAGTCCGGGCGGAGATACGCAGTATTTT CASGDSPGGDTQYF
TRBJ2-7 . . TRBV3-1 TGTGCCAGCAGCCATTCGCAAGAGCAGTACTTC CASSHSQEQYF
TRBJ1-2 once TRBD1 TRBV2 TGTGCCAGCAGTGAACGCGGACAGGGGATGGTAGGCTACACCTTC CASSERGQGMVGYTF
TRBJ2-1 once . TRBV9 TGTGCCAGCAGCGTAGCTACATCTGGGGGCCATGAGCAGTTCTTC CASSVATSGGHEQFF
TRBJ2-3 . . TRBV6-2/TRBV6-3 TGTGCCAGCAGTGTTGGGGGGCCCACAGATACGCAGTATTTT CASSVGGPTDTQYF
TRBJ1-1 . . TRBV29-1 TGCAGCGTTGAACGGGGCAGCTCCGTACGGGGGGCTTTCTTT CSVERGSSVRGAFF
TRBJ1-1 . . TRBV28 TGTGCCAGCAGAAGGGCAGAAAGCGGGACTGAAGCTTTCTTT CASRRAESGTEAFF
TRBJ1-2 . . TRBV9 TGTGCCAGCAGCGTAGTACCCCCGCTTGGCTACACCTTC CASSVVPPLGYTF
TRBJ2-5 . TRBD1 TRBV20-1 TGCAGTGCAAATCCCACAGGGGAATGGACCCAGTACTTC CSANPTGEWTQYF
TRBJ2-4 . . TRBV11-3 TGTGCCAGCAGCTTAGATCTACCGATAGCCAAAAACATTCAGTACTTC CASSLDLPIAKNIQYF